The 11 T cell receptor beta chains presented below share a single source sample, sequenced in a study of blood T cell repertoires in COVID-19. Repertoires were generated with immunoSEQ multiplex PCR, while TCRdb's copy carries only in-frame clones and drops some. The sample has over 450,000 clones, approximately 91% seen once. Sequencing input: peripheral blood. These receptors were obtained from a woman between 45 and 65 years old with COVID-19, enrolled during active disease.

The CDR3 loop reads CASSPLIGVSGELFF. The CDR3 coding sequence is TGTGCCAGCAGCCCCCTCATAGGGGTATCCGGGGAGCTGTTTTTT. The V call is TRBV11-2, the J call TRBJ2-2; TRBD1 is a possible D gene (5 bases). V lost 5 bases and J 6 bases, leaving 16 bases between the germline ends. This CDR3 contains 15 residues. The germline V gene encodes CDR1 SGHAT and CDR2 FQNNGV.

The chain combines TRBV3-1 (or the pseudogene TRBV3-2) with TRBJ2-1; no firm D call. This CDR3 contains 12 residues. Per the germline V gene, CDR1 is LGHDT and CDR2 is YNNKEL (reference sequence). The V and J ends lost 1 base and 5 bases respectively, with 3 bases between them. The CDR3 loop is CASSQADNEQFF. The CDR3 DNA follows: TGTGCCAGCAGCCAAGCTGACAATGAGCAGTTCTTC.

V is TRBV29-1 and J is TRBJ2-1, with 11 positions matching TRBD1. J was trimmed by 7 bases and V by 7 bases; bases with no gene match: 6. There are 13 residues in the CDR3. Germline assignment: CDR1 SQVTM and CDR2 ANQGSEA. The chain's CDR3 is CSAGTGGRNEQFF. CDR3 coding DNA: TGCAGCGCAGGGACAGGGGGGAGGAATGAGCAGTTCTTC.

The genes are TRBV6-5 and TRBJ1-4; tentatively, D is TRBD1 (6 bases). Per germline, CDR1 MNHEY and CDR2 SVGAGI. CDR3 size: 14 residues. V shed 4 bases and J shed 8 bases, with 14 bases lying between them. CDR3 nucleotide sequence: TGTGCCAGCAGTTGCCGACAGGTGGGCGAAAAACTGTTTTTT. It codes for CASSCRQVGEKLFF.

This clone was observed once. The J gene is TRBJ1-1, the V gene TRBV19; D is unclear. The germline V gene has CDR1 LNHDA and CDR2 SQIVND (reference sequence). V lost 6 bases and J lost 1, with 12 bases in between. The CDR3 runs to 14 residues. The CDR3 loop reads CASRTTGENTEAFF. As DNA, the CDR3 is TGTGCCAGTAGGACGACCGGGGAGAACACTGAAGCTTTCTTT.

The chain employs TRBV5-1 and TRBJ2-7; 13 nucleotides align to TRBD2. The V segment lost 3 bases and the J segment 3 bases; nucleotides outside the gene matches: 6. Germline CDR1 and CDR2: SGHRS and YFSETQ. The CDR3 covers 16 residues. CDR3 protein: CASSSGWTSGSYEQYF. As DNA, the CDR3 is TGCGCCAGCAGCTCAGGATGGACTAGCGGGAGCTACGAGCAGTACTTC. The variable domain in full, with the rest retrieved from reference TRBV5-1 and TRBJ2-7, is KAGVTQTPRYLIKTRGQQVTLSCSPISGHRSVSWYQQTPGQGLQFLFEYFSETQRNKGNFPGRFSGRQFSNSRSEMNVSTLELGDSALYLCASSSGWTSGSYEQYFGPGTRLTVT.

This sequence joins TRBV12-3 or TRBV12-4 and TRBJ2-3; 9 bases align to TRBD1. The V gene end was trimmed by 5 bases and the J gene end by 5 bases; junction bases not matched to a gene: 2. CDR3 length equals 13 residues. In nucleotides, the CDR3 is TGTGCCAGCAGTACGGACAGGGGAGATACGCAGTATTTT. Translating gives CASSTDRGDTQYF.

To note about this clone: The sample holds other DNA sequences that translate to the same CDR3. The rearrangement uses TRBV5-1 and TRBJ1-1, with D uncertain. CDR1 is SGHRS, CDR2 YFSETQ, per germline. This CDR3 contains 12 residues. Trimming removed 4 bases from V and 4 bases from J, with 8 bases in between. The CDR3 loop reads CASSKGGTEAFF. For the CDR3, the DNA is TGCGCCAGCAGCAAGGGAGGCACTGAAGCTTTCTTT.

Here the CDR3 DNA reads TGTGCCAGTAGTATCGCTAGCGGGGGGTTCGAGCAGTTCTTC. Protein product: CASSIASGGFEQFF. The chain couples TRBV19 to TRBJ2-1, with 11 bases lining up with TRBD2. The junction had 5 bases not matched to a gene; V was cut back by 3 bases and J by 10 bases. Germline CDR1 and CDR2: LNHDA and SQIVND (reference sequence). This CDR3 is 14 amino acids long.

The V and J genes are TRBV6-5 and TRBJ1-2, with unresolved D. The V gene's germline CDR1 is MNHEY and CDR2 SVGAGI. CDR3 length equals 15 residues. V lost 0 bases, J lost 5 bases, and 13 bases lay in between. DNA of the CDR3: TGTGCCAGCAGTTACTCGAGAGGGATTGGGTATGGCTACACCTTC. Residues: CASSYSRGIGYGYTF.

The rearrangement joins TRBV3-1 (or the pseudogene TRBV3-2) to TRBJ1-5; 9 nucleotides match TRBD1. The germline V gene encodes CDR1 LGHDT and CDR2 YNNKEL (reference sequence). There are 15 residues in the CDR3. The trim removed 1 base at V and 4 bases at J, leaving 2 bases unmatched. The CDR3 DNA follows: TGTGCCAGCAGCCAAGGGACAGGGGCTAATCAGCCCCAGCATTTT. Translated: CASSQGTGANQPQHF.